The present TCR beta chain was sequenced within a study of CD8+ T cells in alopecia areata. Study results and caveats: Sharing of TCR sequences between patients (possibly for HLA-related reasons) was less clear than in mice. Lesional scalp displayed greater clonality than normal scalp, most notably in alopecia totalis/universalis.

Extracted RNA was reverse transcribed into cDNA, the sequencing template. Some clones are missing from TCRdb's copy, which holds only in-frame ones; the method was immunoSEQ multiplex PCR. Among about 150,000 clones listed, 55% were seen once. For this clone: The target antigen is unknown.

Trimming removed 4 bases from V and 9 bases from J, with 9 bases in between. There are 10 residues in the CDR3. Germline CDR1 and CDR2: SQVTM and ANQGSEA. The TCR sequence derives from a human donor in good health. The specimen sequenced was CD4+ T cells sorted from blood. The chain combines TRBV29-1 with TRBJ1-1; no clear D gene. The CDR3 loop reads CSVVNSKAFF. The DNA of the CDR3 is TGCAGCGTTGTTAACAGCAAAGCTTTCTTT.